This T cell receptor beta chain was recovered during a study of OX40 agonist ivuxolimab in advanced cancers. Study in general: All patients had ivuxolimab intravenously every 2 weeks at 0.01 to 10 mg/kg. Whole-study results and caveats: Several nonresponders also turned out to have low normalized T-cell clonal expansion. Expansion of clones was among the lowest in partial responders at 0.1-3.0 mg/kg.

Method: immunoSEQ multiplex PCR; TCRdb's copy keeps in-frame clones and lacks some. The sample records over 25,000 clones, roughly 91% being singletons. As regards this clone: Its cognate antigen is unknown.

The TCR originated in an adult with an advanced solid tumor such as melanoma, head and neck, liver or kidney cancer. The sequences come from CD4+ or CD8+ T cells sorted from blood, collected in a trial of the OX40 agonist ivuxolimab.

CDR3 amino acids: CASSYQVVGEQYF. In DNA form, the CDR3 reads TGTGCCAGCAGTTATCAGGTGGTGGGCGAGCAGTACTTC. The chain is built from TRBV6-6 and TRBJ2-5; D call uncertain. The J call may be incorrect, as the DNA end agrees better with TRBJ2-7. The CDR3 is 13 residues long. Germline V lookup: CDR1 MNHNY, CDR2 SVGAGI (reference sequence).